Listed here are 10 T cell receptor beta chains from one sample, sequenced in a study of molecular identifiers for immune sequencing clone quantification. Using its own MiXCR run on the PCR reads, TCRdb lists one record per CDR3 protein. The table records some 100,000 distinct CDR3 sequences, roughly 20% of them present only once. The sequenced material came from naive CD8+ T cells from blood, with Jurkat cell RNA spiked in. Sample subset: FACS-sorted CD8+CD4-CCR7+CD45RA+ naive T cells. Source of these receptors: a human donor in good health. Some libraries in this study had Jurkat cell RNA spiked in.

In this sample, this clonotype turned up many times. V is TRBV9 and J is TRBJ2-1; TRBD1 matches at 7 bases. This CDR3 spans 15 amino acids. Germline assignment: CDR1 SGDLS and CDR2 YYNGEE. V lost 1 base to trimming and J lost 1 base; unmatched junction nucleotides: 2. CDR3 sequence (DNA): TGTGCCAGCAGCGTACAGGGGGTATCCTACAATGAGCAGTTCTTC. Translated: CASSVQGVSYNEQFF. Variable domain in full (rest from reference TRBV9 and TRBJ2-1): DSGVTQTPKHLITATGQRVTLRCSPRSGDLSVYWYQQSLDQGLQFLIQYYNGEERAKGNILERFSAQQFPDLHSELNLSSLELGDSALYFCASSVQGVSYNEQFFGPGTRLTVL.

This clonotype was seen many times. The chain has TRBV6-5 and TRBJ2-7; 11 bases agree with TRBD2. The CDR3 runs 15 residues. Trimming at V came to 6 bases and at J to 3 bases, leaving 7 bases not matched to a gene. Germline values: CDR1 MNHEY, CDR2 SVGAGI. CDR3 loop: CASSPAGTSGYEQYF. The CDR3 region has the DNA TGTGCCAGCAGCCCCGCCGGGACTAGCGGCTACGAGCAGTACTTC.

This clonotype was counted at least ten times. The V call is TRBV28, the J call TRBJ2-3; 9 nucleotides match TRBD1. This CDR3 has 17 residues. V lost 0 bases, J lost 1 base, and 5 bases stayed unmatched. The germline gives CDR1 MDHEN, CDR2 SYDVKM. The CDR3 DNA follows: TGTGCCAGCAGTTTATGGTCGGGGACAGGGCGCACAGATACGCAGTATTTT. Translation gives CASSLWSGTGRTDTQYF.

At least ten counts were recorded for this clonotype. V gene TRBV7-9 combines with J gene TRBJ2-7, with TRBD2 matching over 10 bases. The CDR3 runs to 15 residues. V lost 1 base to trimming and J lost 2 bases; unmatched junction nucleotides: 2. The germline V gene encodes CDR1 SEHNR and CDR2 FQNEAQ (reference sequence). The CDR3 sequence: CASSLVGTSAYEQYF. The CDR3 nucleotides are TGTGCCAGCAGCTTAGTTGGGACTAGCGCCTACGAGCAGTACTTC.

This clonotype was counted at least ten times. The rearrangement uses TRBV11-2 and TRBJ2-7, with 7 bases fitting TRBD1. V gave up 5 bases and J gave up 3 bases; unmatched junction bases: 7. The CDR3 has 14 residues. Germline V CDR1 and CDR2: SGHAT, FQNNGV. The CDR3, as DNA: TGTGCCAGCAGCCCCTGGACAGGTATCTACGAGCAGTACTTC. It translates to CASSPWTGIYEQYF. Looking up the rest from reference TRBV11-2 and TRBJ2-7 gives the full variable domain: EAGVAQSPRYKIIEKRQSVAFWCNPISGHATLYWYQQILGQGPKLLIQFQNNGVVDDSQLPKDRFSAERLKGVDSTLKIQPAKLEDSAVYLCASSPWTGIYEQYFGPGTRLTVT.

This clonotype has ten or more counts. The gene calls are TRBV3-1 and TRBJ2-1, with TRBD2 identical over 11 bases. V shed 3 bases, J shed 5 bases, and the junction held 6 bases outside the gene matches. The CDR3 length is 16 residues. Germline V gives CDR1 LGHDT, CDR2 YNNKEL (reference sequence). The CDR3 region is CASSHPGLAADNEQFF. DNA for the CDR3: TGTGCCAGCAGCCATCCGGGACTAGCGGCGGACAATGAGCAGTTCTTC.

This clonotype has a handful of counts. J is TRBJ2-7 and V is TRBV7-9; D gene ambiguous. This CDR3 comprises 16 residues. V was trimmed by 5 bases and J by 0 bases, leaving 17 bases between them. From germline, CDR1 is SEHNR and CDR2 FQNEAQ (reference sequence). The DNA for the CDR3 is TGTGCCAGCAGCCCTTCTAATGGCTACGCCTCCTACGAGCAGTACTTC. Amino acid sequence: CASSPSNGYASYEQYF.

In this sample, this clonotype turned up many times. V and J are TRBV30 and TRBJ1-1; 9 positions match TRBD1. The CDR3 is made up of 15 amino acids. Trimming took 2 bases from V and 3 from J; bases not matched to a gene: 7. CDR1 and CDR2 from the germline V gene are GTSNPN and SVGIG (reference sequence). The CDR3 nucleotides are TGTGCCTGGAGTTGGGGACAGGGCTGGGACACTGAAGCTTTCTTT. It specifies CAWSWGQGWDTEAFF.

The J gene is TRBJ2-1, the V gene TRBV10-2, with 7 bases lining up with TRBD2. Unmatched junction bases numbered 15, after V lost 9 bases and J lost 16 bases. The V gene's germline CDR1 is WSHSY and CDR2 SAAADI. The CDR3 is 12 residues long. This chain's CDR3 is CASGSSGTSPFF. CDR3 coding DNA: TGCGCCAGTGGGTCCAGCGGGACTTCACCCTTCTTC.

To note about this clonotype: This may be a read error: a much more frequent sequence differs by one nucleotide. V and J are TRBV2 and TRBJ2-7; 9 bases are shared with TRBD1. Germline CDR1 is SNHLY and CDR2 is FYNNEI. Unmatched junction bases numbered 6, after V lost 4 bases and J lost 2 bases. The CDR3 spans 15 residues. The CDR3 region has the DNA TGTGCCAGCAGTGTCAACAGGGGGCCCGCCTACGAGCAGTACTTC. It codes for CASSVNRGPAYEQYF.